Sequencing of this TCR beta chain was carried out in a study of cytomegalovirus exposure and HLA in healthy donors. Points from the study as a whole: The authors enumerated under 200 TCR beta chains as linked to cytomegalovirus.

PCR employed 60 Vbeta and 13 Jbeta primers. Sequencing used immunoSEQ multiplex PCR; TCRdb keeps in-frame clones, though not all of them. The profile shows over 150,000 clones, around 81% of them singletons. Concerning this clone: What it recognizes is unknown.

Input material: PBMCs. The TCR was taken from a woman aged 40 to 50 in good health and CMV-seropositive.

CDR3 in amino acids: CASGQPYSNQPQHF. The CDR3 nucleotides read TGTGCCAGCGGACAACCATATAGCAATCAGCCCCAGCATTTT. J is TRBJ1-5 and V is TRBV6-5, with D tentatively TRBD1 (5 bases). The germline gives CDR1 MNHEY, CDR2 SVGAGI. V lost 8 bases, J lost 0 bases, and 11 bases lay in between. This CDR3 spans 14 amino acids.